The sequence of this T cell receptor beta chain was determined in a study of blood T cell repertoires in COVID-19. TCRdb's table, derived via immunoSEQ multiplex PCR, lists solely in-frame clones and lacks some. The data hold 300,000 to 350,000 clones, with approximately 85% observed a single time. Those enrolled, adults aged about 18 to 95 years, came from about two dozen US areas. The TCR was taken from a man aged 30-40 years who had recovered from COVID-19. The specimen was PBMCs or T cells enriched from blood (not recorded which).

CDR3 nucleotide sequence: TGTGCCAGCGCTTGGTCAGGGAAAAGCAATCAGCCCCAGCATTTT. Its translation: CASAWSGKSNQPQHF. This rearrangement joins TRBV2 to TRBJ1-5; TRBD1 is a possible D gene (5 bases). Germline lookup yields CDR1 SNHLY and CDR2 FYNNEI. This CDR3 comprises 15 residues. V lost 8 bases to trimming and J lost 1 base, with 15 bases between them. Supplemented by reference TRBV2 and TRBJ1-5, the full variable domain reads EPEVTQTPSHQVTQMGQEVILRCVPISNHLYFYWYRQILGQKVEFLVSFYNNEISEKSEIFDDQFSVERPDGSNFTLKIRSTKLEDSAMYFCASAWSGKSNQPQHFGDGTRLSIL.